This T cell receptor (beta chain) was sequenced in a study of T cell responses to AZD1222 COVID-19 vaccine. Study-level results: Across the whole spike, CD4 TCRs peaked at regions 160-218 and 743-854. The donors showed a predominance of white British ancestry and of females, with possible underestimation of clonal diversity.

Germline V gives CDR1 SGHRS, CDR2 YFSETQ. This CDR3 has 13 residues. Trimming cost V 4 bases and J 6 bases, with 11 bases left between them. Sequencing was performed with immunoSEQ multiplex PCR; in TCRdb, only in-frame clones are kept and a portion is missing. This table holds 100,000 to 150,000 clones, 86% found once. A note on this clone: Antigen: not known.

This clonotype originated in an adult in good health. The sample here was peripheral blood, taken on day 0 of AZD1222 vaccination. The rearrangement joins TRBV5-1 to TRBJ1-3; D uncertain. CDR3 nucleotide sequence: TGCGCCAGCAGCCCCGGACCCGAAAACACCATATATTTT. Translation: CASSPGPENTIYF.